Listed below are T cell receptor beta chains from one sample, sequenced in a study of tissue T cells after allogeneic stem cell transplantation. The assay was immunoSEQ multiplex PCR, and TCRdb's table has in-frame clones only and misses some. The data hold about 4,300 clones, with 69% observed a single time. This material consisted of duodenal tissue, taken at autopsy. The receptors stem from a female patient between 18 and 50 years old with steroid-refractory graft-versus-host disease after an allogeneic stem cell transplant. Some of the T cells might come from the graft donor. CDR3s include the opening cysteine and the closing phenylalanine or tryptophan. Fields, in order: D gene, clone size, J gene, V gene, CDR3 DNA, CDR3 protein. D genes are given only for firm matches. The size entry is marked missing in some rows and otherwise reads once, few, many or a size class.

D: .; size: few; J: TRBJ1-5; V: TRBV4-1; DNA: TGCGCCAGCAGCCAAGGGGAGCTCCGAAACCAGCCCCAGCATTTT; CDR3: CASSQGELRNQPQHF
D: .; size: .; J: TRBJ2-6; V: TRBV5-1; DNA: TGCGCCAGCAGCAGACGGGGGTCTGGGGCCAACGTCCTGACTTTC; CDR3: CASSRRGSGANVLTF
D: .; size: .; J: TRBJ2-2; V: TRBV11-2; DNA: TGTGCCGACGAGCTGGACGGGGAGCTGTTTTTT; CDR3: CADELDGELFF
D: TRBD2; size: once; J: TRBJ2-1; V: TRBV5-1; DNA: TGCGCCAGCAGCCAAACCGTAGCGGGAGGGCCCTCTGGGCAGTTCTTC; CDR3: CASSQTVAGGPSGQFF
D: .; size: .; J: TRBJ1-2; V: TRBV5-1; DNA: TGCGCCAGCAGCTTGGGGTCGGCTTATGGCTACACCTTC; CDR3: CASSLGSAYGYTF
D: .; size: .; J: TRBJ2-1; V: TRBV6-5; DNA: TGTGCCAGCAGTTCTCCGGGTAGCAATGAGCAGTTCTTC; CDR3: CASSSPGSNEQFF
D: TRBD2; size: .; J: TRBJ2-5; V: TRBV2; DNA: TGTGCCAGCAGTGGGGCTAGCGGCTACCTTCAAGAGACCCAGTACTTC; CDR3: CASSGASGYLQETQYF
D: .; size: .; J: TRBJ1-2; V: TRBV5-1; DNA: TGCGCCAGCAGCTTGGCTCGGGTCGGCTACACCTTC; CDR3: CASSLARVGYTF
D: .; size: .; J: TRBJ2-3; V: TRBV20-1; DNA: TGCAGTGCTAGAGGGCGATATACGCAGTATTTT; CDR3: CSARGRYTQYF
D: .; size: few; J: TRBJ2-3; V: TRBV5-1; DNA: TGCGCCAGCAGCTCGTACAGGGATAGCACAGATACGCAGTATTTT; CDR3: CASSSYRDSTDTQYF
D: TRBD1; size: .; J: TRBJ1-2; V: TRBV5-1; DNA: TGCGCCAGCAGCTTAACGACAGGGTCCTATGGCTACACCTTC; CDR3: CASSLTTGSYGYTF
D: TRBD1; size: once; J: TRBJ2-6; V: TRBV28; DNA: TGTGCCAGCAAGGGGACAGCGTGGCCTGGGGCCAACGTCCTGACTTTC; CDR3: CASKGTAWPGANVLTF
D: TRBD2; size: .; J: TRBJ2-5; V: TRBV27; DNA: TGTGCCAGCAGCCCAGGGGTAGCGGGGCTCCGGGAGACCCAGTACTTC; CDR3: CASSPGVAGLRETQYF
D: TRBD1; size: .; J: TRBJ2-7; V: TRBV10-3; DNA: TGTGCCATCAGTGAGTCGACAGGGCTCTACGAGCAGTACTTC; CDR3: CAISESTGLYEQYF
D: .; size: .; J: TRBJ2-1; V: TRBV11-1; DNA: TGTGCCAGCAGCTTAGAAGGCAGCTCCTACAATGAGCAGTTCTTC; CDR3: CASSLEGSSYNEQFF
D: .; size: .; J: TRBJ2-5; V: TRBV5-1; DNA: TGCGCCAGCAGCTTGTTGAGCGGCAGGTTTATACAAGAGACCCAGTACTTC; CDR3: CASSLLSGRFIQETQYF
D: .; size: .; J: TRBJ1-5; V: TRBV27; DNA: TGTGCCAGCAGTTTCGCCGGGACGACGGGGGTTCAGCCCCAGCATTTT; CDR3: CASSFAGTTGVQPQHF
D: TRBD2; size: .; J: TRBJ2-1; V: TRBV5-1; DNA: TGCGCCAGCAGCGGTCGGGGGACTAGGGGTGGGGATGAGCAGTTCTTC; CDR3: CASSGRGTRGGDEQFF
D: .; size: .; J: TRBJ2-7; V: TRBV6-5; DNA: TGTGCCAGCACCCGGACTGGCTACGAGCAGTACTTC; CDR3: CASTRTGYEQYF
D: .; size: .; J: TRBJ1-5; V: TRBV5-1; DNA: TGCGCCAGCAGCTTGGAGGGACCCAATCAGCCCCAGCATTTT; CDR3: CASSLEGPNQPQHF
D: .; size: few; J: TRBJ2-2; V: TRBV6-4; DNA: TGTGCCAGCAGTGACAGGGACACCGGGGAGCTGTTTTTT; CDR3: CASSDRDTGELFF
D: TRBD2; size: once; J: TRBJ2-7; V: TRBV28; DNA: TGTGCCAGCAGCCCGACAGCCTACGGGACTACCCCCTACGAGCAGTACTTC; CDR3: CASSPTAYGTTPYEQYF
D: .; size: .; J: TRBJ1-4; V: TRBV28; DNA: TGTGCCAGCAGTCTGTCAGCGGGGGGTGCCCTGAAACTGTTTTTT; CDR3: CASSLSAGGALKLFF
D: .; size: few; J: TRBJ1-4; V: TRBV4-2; DNA: TGTGCCAGCAGCCAAAGATTGGGGGGGAATGAAAAACTGTTTTTT; CDR3: CASSQRLGGNEKLFF
D: .; size: once; J: TRBJ1-1; V: TRBV28; DNA: TGTGCCAGCAGTTTATTAGGTACAGGGAACACTGAAGCTTTCTTT; CDR3: CASSLLGTGNTEAFF